This TCR beta chain was captured in a study of blood T cell repertoires in COVID-19. Study-level background: Samples of COVID-19 (acute and convalescent) were obtained from the United States, Italy and Spain. Nucleic acid was either cDNA or gDNA, and it came from T cells, B-cell-depleted T cells, or PBMCs.

The V gene end was trimmed by 2 bases and the J gene end by 9 bases; junction bases not matched to a gene: 3. CDR3 length: 15 amino acids. In germline, CDR1 is SEHNR, CDR2 FQNEAQ (reference sequence). Original processing methods: The authors estimated nucleated cell counts from reference gene primer amplification. The table came from immunoSEQ multiplex PCR; TCRdb's copy has only in-frame clones and leaves some out. V and J calls and clone size are as listed in that table; D and trimming were resolved from the DNA. The sample holds around 120,000 clones, roughly nine tenths seen once. Material: peripheral blood. The TCR sequence derives from an elderly woman with acute or convalescent COVID-19. The chain employs TRBV7-9 and TRBJ1-6; 11 bases agree with TRBD1. CDR3 loop: CASSLFGTGGSPLHF. The CDR3 region has the DNA TGTGCCAGCAGCTTATTCGGGACAGGGGGTTCACCCCTCCACTTT.